At least ten counts were recorded for the clone carrying this T cell receptor beta chain. The CDR3 is 14 amino acids. V dropped 1 base and J dropped 3 bases, with 10 bases sitting between them. The germline V gene has CDR1 LNHDA and CDR2 SQIVND (reference sequence). This entry is derived from a study of Graves' ophthalmopathy and Graves' hyperthyroidism. RNA transcripts were the source from which TCR beta CDR3 regions were amplified. HTBI primers were employed in first-round RT-PCR, then a second-round multiplex PCR followed. Via MiXCR, TCRdb re-called the multiplex PCR reads, giving one row per CDR3 protein. The data hold a few hundred thousand distinct CDR3 sequences, with 17% observed a single time.

The receptor was isolated from an adult woman with stable Graves' hyperthyroidism. Sequences were obtained from peripheral blood. The V call is TRBV19, the J call TRBJ2-7; D may be TRBD2 (6 bases). CDR3 amino acids: CASSIAGEIYEQYF. The CDR3 nucleotides are TGTGCCAGTAGTATAGCGGGAGAAATCTACGAGCAGTACTTC.